Presented here are 21 T cell receptor beta chains from one specimen sequenced in a study of cytomegalovirus exposure and HLA in healthy donors. Primers included in the PCR were 60 Vbeta and 13 Jbeta primers. Sequencing used immunoSEQ multiplex PCR; TCRdb keeps in-frame clones, though not all of them. The table includes under 200,000 clones, approximately 80% detected once. Sequenced: PBMCs. These receptors all come from a man in his 60s in good health and CMV-seronegative.

The chain joins TRBV18 to TRBJ1-1; 8 bases line up with TRBD1. CDR3 length equals 13 residues. CDR1 is KGHSH, CDR2 LQKENI, per germline. The V and J ends lost 6 bases and 2 bases, in that order; junction bases with no gene match: 2. This CDR3 reads CASSQGANTEAFF. CDR3 bases: TGTGCCAGCTCCCAGGGGGCAAACACTGAAGCTTTCTTT.

The V gene is TRBV6-5, the J gene TRBJ2-7; tentative D call: TRBD2 (6 bases). The CDR3 is made up of 15 amino acids. Deletions cut 6 bases from V and 2 bases from J, with 17 bases between. CDR1 is MNHEY, CDR2 SVGAGI, per germline. The CDR3 reads CASSPAGSGTYEQYF. The CDR3 nucleotides read TGTGCCAGCAGCCCAGCGGGTAGCGGAACCTACGAGCAGTACTTC.

DNA of the CDR3: TGTGCCAGCAGCGAGGGGACAGGACATGGTGAGCAGTTCTTC. Amino acids: CASSEGTGHGEQFF. The gene calls are TRBV7-9 and TRBJ2-1; 8 bases are shared with TRBD1. V trimming: 5 bases; J trimming: 9 bases; junction bases outside the gene matches: 9. CDR1 and CDR2 (germline): SEHNR, FQNEAQ (reference sequence). The CDR3 length is 14 residues.

This clone appeared a few times. The CDR3 DNA reads TGTGCCAGCAGCCCGTACCCTCTAGCGGTAACCTACGAGCAGTACTTC. Its protein is CASSPYPLAVTYEQYF. J is TRBJ2-7 and V is TRBV5-8, with 7 bases identical to TRBD2. Germline V gives CDR1 SGHTS, CDR2 YDEGEE. The junction had 12 bases not matched to a gene; V was cut back by 4 bases and J by 2 bases. CDR3 size: 16 residues. Full variable domain (outside the CDR3, taken from reference TRBV5-8 and TRBJ2-7): EAGVTQSPTHLIKTRGQQATLRCSPISGHTSVYWYQQALGLGLQFLLWYDEGEERNRGNFPPRFSGRQFPNYSSELNVNALELEDSALYLCASSPYPLAVTYEQYFGPGTRLTVT.

This rearrangement joins TRBV4-2 to TRBJ2-2, with 7 bases aligning to TRBD2. Trimming at V came to 3 bases and at J to 0 bases, leaving 10 bases not matched to a gene. CDR3 length equals 18 residues. The germline V gene encodes CDR1 LGHNA and CDR2 YNFKEQ. The CDR3 nucleotides are TGTGCCAGCAGCCATCATCTCGGGGGGACTTCGAACACCGGGGAGCTGTTTTTT. Its protein is CASSHHLGGTSNTGELFF.

CDR3 DNA sequence: TGTGCCAGCAGTTTTCTGGGAGCGACGGAAGGCTACACCTTC. Its translation: CASSFLGATEGYTF. The chain is built from TRBV28 and TRBJ1-2; D is undetermined. Trimming removed 3 bases at V and 8 bases at J, with 16 bases between. The length of the CDR3 is 14 residues. Germline CDR1 and CDR2: MDHEN and SYDVKM.

In its sample, this clone was seen once. V is TRBV2 and J is TRBJ2-7; 7 positions match TRBD1. V was clipped by 5 bases and J by 6 bases; unmatched bases: 7. CDR1 SNHLY and CDR2 FYNNEI come from the germline V gene. The CDR3 runs to 13 residues. Here the CDR3 reads CASSLGRGFEQYF. CDR3 DNA: TGTGCCAGCAGTTTGGGCAGGGGGTTCGAGCAGTACTTC.

The chain is built from TRBV28 and TRBJ2-5; 9 nucleotides agree with TRBD2. Germline-derived CDR1 and CDR2 are MDHEN and SYDVKM. This CDR3 comprises 14 residues. Unmatched junction bases numbered 3, after V lost 3 bases and J lost 4 bases. The CDR3 is CASSLKREAETQYF. The CDR3, as DNA: TGTGCCAGCAGTTTGAAGCGGGAGGCAGAGACCCAGTACTTC. Combining the CDR3 with reference TRBV28 and TRBJ2-5 gives the whole variable domain DVKVTQSSRYLVKRTGEKVFLECVQDMDHENMFWYRQDPGLGLRLIYFSYDVKMKEKGDIPEGYSVSREKKERFSLILESASTNQTSMYLCASSLKREAETQYFGPGTRLLVL.

The chain links TRBV7-8 to TRBJ2-7; the D gene is possibly TRBD1 (6 bases). The length of the CDR3 is 15 residues. Looked up from germline, CDR1 is SGHVS and CDR2 is FQNEAQ. V lost 5 bases, J lost 2 bases, and 16 bases lay in between. CDR3 bases: TGTGCCAGCAGCCCCCAAGGGGGTAGTCCCTACGAGCAGTACTTC. It codes for CASSPQGGSPYEQYF.

This rearrangement joins TRBV6-5 to TRBJ2-1; 9 nucleotides align to TRBD1. J gave up 6 bases and V 5 bases, and 5 bases lay outside the gene matches. Germline lookup yields CDR1 MNHEY and CDR2 SVGAGI. The CDR3 is 14 residues long. DNA of the CDR3: TGTGCCAGCAGTCAAAGGGACAGGGCCAATGAGCAGTTCTTC. Translating gives CASSQRDRANEQFF.

V is TRBV5-1 and J is TRBJ2-5, with TRBD1 matching over 8 bases. CDR3 length: 15 amino acids. In germline, CDR1 is SGHRS, CDR2 YFSETQ. Unmatched junction bases numbered 7, after V lost 1 base and J lost 5 bases. CDR3 DNA sequence: TGCGCCAGCAGCTTGAGTCGGACAGGGAATGAGACCCAGTACTTC. This gives the protein CASSLSRTGNETQYF.

The DNA for the CDR3 is TGTGCCAGTCAGCCAATAGCTAGCGGGAGAGATGAGCAGTTCTTC. Its translation: CASQPIASGRDEQFF. The chain links TRBV14 to TRBJ2-1, with 10 bases lining up with TRBD2. Germline V lookup: CDR1 SGHDN, CDR2 FVKESK. Losses at the gene ends were 9 bases for V and 8 bases for J; bases not matched to a gene: 13. The CDR3 is 15 residues long.

The chain links TRBV5-4 to TRBJ1-2; 7 bases line up with TRBD1. CDR1 is SGHNT and CDR2 is YYREEE in the germline V gene (reference sequence). The CDR3 totals 13 residues. V lost 7 bases to trimming and J lost 8 bases; unmatched junction nucleotides: 11. Here the CDR3 reads CASAPARGRGYTF. CDR3 DNA: TGTGCCAGCGCCCCGGCTAGGGGGCGGGGCTACACCTTC.

This clone appeared a few times. This chain uses TRBV29-1 with TRBJ2-2, with 8 bases fitting TRBD1. The CDR3 totals 13 residues. Trimming at V came to 7 bases and at J to 6 bases, leaving 7 bases not matched to a gene. The germline CDR1 and CDR2 sequences are SQVTM and ANQGSEA. The CDR3 DNA sequence: TGCAGCGCTAACCTGGGACAGGCCGGGGAGCTGTTTTTT. Amino acids: CSANLGQAGELFF.

For this clone: Other DNA sequences from this sample encode an identical CDR3 as well. V is TRBV6-5 and J is TRBJ1-2; 7 nucleotides align to TRBD1. Unmatched junction bases numbered 6, after V lost 0 bases and J lost 8 bases. Looked up from germline, CDR1 is MNHEY and CDR2 is SVGAGI. The CDR3 consists of 14 residues. The CDR3 DNA reads TGTGCCAGCAGTTACTCCGACAGGGCGGGGGGCTACACCTTC. It yields the protein CASSYSDRAGGYTF.

This chain connects TRBV19 to TRBJ2-7, with a weak D call TRBD1 (5 bases). The CDR3 extends over 14 amino acids. CDR1 LNHDA and CDR2 SQIVND come from the germline V gene (reference sequence). Trimming removed 3 bases at V and 3 bases at J, with 12 bases between. CDR3 loop: CASSIRGRDYEQYF. The CDR3 DNA sequence: TGTGCCAGTAGTATTCGTGGCAGGGACTACGAGCAGTACTTC.

This clone appeared a few times. The rearrangement links TRBV4-2 to TRBJ2-2; TRBD1 might be the D (6 bases). The CDR3 is 16 residues long. CDR1 is LGHNA and CDR2 is YNFKEQ in the germline V gene. V was cut by 1 base and J by 7 bases, with 16 bases left in between. CDR3 in DNA: TGTGCCAGCAGCCAAGGTACAGGGTTTGACGTCGGGGAGCTGTTTTTT. Its translation is CASSQGTGFDVGELFF.

This clone was counted once. The V call is TRBV9, the J call TRBJ2-3; D may be TRBD2 (6 bases). V dropped 5 bases and J dropped 1 base, with 8 bases sitting between them. This CDR3 is built from 13 residues. The germline gives CDR1 SGDLS, CDR2 YYNGEE. CDR3 DNA sequence: TGTGCCAGCAGAGCTAGCGGCACAGATACGCAGTATTTT. This encodes CASRASGTDTQYF.

The V and J genes are TRBV4-3 and TRBJ1-4; perhaps TRBD1 as D (5 bases). The germline gives CDR1 LGHNA, CDR2 YSLEER. This CDR3 is 16 amino acids long. V was clipped by 0 bases and J by 5 bases, with 13 bases between them. The DNA for the CDR3 is TGCGCCAGCAGCCAAGAAGGGGCAGGGTTAAATGAAAAACTGTTTTTT. Its translation is CASSQEGAGLNEKLFF.

The chain employs TRBV27 and TRBJ2-7, with unresolved D. CDR3 length equals 20 residues. Germline CDR1 and CDR2: MNHEY and SMNVEV (reference sequence). With 2 bases removed from V and 3 bases from J, the gap between germline ends came to 29 bases. The CDR3 DNA sequence: TGTGCCAGCAGTTTAAGGAATCCTAATGCACGGGTCCGGAGCCGCTACGAGCAGTACTTC. Its protein is CASSLRNPNARVRSRYEQYF.

This chain uses TRBV5-1 with TRBJ2-3; D may be TRBD1 (5 bases). The CDR3 runs to 14 residues. V gave up 0 bases and J gave up 2 bases, with 7 bases separating them. CDR1 is SGHRS, CDR2 YFSETQ, per germline. CDR3 in DNA: TGCGCCAGCAGCTTGGCAGGGATCACAGATACGCAGTATTTT. It codes for CASSLAGITDTQYF.